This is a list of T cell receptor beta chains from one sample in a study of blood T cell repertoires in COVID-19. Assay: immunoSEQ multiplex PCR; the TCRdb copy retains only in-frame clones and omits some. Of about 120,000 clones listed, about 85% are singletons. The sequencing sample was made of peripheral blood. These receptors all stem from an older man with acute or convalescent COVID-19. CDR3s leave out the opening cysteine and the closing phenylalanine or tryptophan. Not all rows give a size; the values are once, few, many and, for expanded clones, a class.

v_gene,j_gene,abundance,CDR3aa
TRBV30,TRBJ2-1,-,AWRTSGRGDEQF
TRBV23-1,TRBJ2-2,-,AHSRDTNTGELF
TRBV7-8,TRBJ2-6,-,ASSTRDRVSGANVLT
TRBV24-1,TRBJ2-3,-,ATSEAGTGGDTQY
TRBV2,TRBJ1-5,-,ASQGQGGQPQH
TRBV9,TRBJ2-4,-,ASSASAKNIQY
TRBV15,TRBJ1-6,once,ATSRYPTGDNSPLH
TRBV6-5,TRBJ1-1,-,ASSNRDSKNTEAF
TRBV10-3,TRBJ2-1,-,AMGSSGGSYNEQF
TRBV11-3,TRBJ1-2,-,ASSLVRGGAIGGYT
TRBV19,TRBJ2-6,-,ASSRQGAGANVLT
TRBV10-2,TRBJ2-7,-,ASSPLAGYEQY
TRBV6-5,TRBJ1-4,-,ASSYSSRGGEKLF
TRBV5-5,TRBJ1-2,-,ASSLARSGYGYT
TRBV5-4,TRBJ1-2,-,ASSPDERQILNYGYT
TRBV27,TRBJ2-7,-,ASSLQAGGSYEQY
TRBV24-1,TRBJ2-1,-,ATSDFGGRTYNEQF
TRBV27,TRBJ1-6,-,ASSFLGNGGNSPLH
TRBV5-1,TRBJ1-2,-,ASSLARGDNYGYT
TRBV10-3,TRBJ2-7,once,AISESGNPYEQY